The clone carrying this T cell receptor (beta chain) was counted a few times. Mismatch with germline at one junction end may stem from a read error. Germline V CDR1 and CDR2: SNHLY, FYNNEI. The CDR3 has 11 amino acids. This sample stems from a study of blood T cell repertoires in COVID-19. Background on the study: From T cells, B-cell-depleted T cells, or PBMCs came the material, which was cDNA or gDNA.

Method: immunoSEQ multiplex PCR; TCRdb's copy keeps in-frame clones and lacks some. The sample shows some 130,000 clones, around four fifths of them seen only once. Everyone who took part was about 18 to 90 years old, and they came from some 23 US areas. Membership in each cohort depended on participant-reported clinical history. The sequenced sample was PBMCs or T cells enriched from blood (not recorded which). V usage is TRBV2 and J usage is TRBJ2-1; D is possibly TRBD1 (6 bases). The TCR comes from a woman aged 50 to 60 who had recovered from COVID-19. The CDR3 reads CASGDRNEQFF. The CDR3 nucleotides are TGTGCCAGCGGTGACAGGAATGAGCAGTTCTTC. Full variable domain (outside the CDR3, taken from reference TRBV2 and TRBJ2-1): EPEVTQTPSHQVTQMGQEVILRCVPISNHLYFYWYRQILGQKVEFLVSFYNNEISEKSEIFDDQFSVERPDGSNFTLKIRSTKLEDSAMYFCASGDRNEQFFGPGTRLTVL.